This T cell receptor (beta chain) is from a study of T cell repertoires in cytomegalovirus infection. On the study more broadly: Matching HLA type and CMV infection were both indicated by public TCR beta signatures.

Study outcomes and limitations: In two of eight donors, the top clonotype was HLA-C-restricted CMV-specific. Cumulative public TCR beta family frequency identified carriers of CMV plus the relevant HLA.

The table lists this clonotype with many counts. Its cognate antigen is unknown. Germline CDR1 and CDR2: MDHEN and SYDVKM. The CDR3 covers 15 residues. With 5 bases removed from V and 0 bases from J, the gap between germline ends came to 10 bases. TCRdb reanalysed the reads using MiXCR and keeps one entry per CDR3 protein. Of around 270,000 distinct CDR3 sequences detected, roughly 9% appear once; the ten largest clones hold more than 12%. The gene calls are TRBV28 and TRBJ2-2; D gene unclear. The clonotype comes from a human donor in good health (CMV status not recorded). Some clones in this sample may be carry-over from other donors' samples. The sequenced sample consisted of PBMCs. The CDR3 is CASSTTPSNTGELFF. CDR3 DNA sequence: TGTGCCAGCAGTACCACCCCCTCGAACACCGGGGAGCTGTTTTTT.